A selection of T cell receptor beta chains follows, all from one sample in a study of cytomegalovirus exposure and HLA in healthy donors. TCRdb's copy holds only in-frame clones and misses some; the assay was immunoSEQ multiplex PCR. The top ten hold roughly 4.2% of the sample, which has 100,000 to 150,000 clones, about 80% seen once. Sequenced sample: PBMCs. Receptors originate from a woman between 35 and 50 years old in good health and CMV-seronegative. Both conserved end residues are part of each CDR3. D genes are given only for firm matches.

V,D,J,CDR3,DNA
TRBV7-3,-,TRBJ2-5,CASSPLGTGLETQYF,TGTGCCAGCAGCCCCCTAGGTACAGGGTTGGAGACCCAGTACTTC
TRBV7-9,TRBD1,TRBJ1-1,CSSSLGPGGRRDTEAFF,TGTTCCAGCAGCTTAGGGCCAGGGGGGAGAAGGGACACTGAAGCTTTCTTT
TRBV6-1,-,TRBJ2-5,CASSEGGPGEETQYF,TGTGCCAGCAGTGAAGGAGGGCCGGGGGAAGAGACCCAGTACTTC
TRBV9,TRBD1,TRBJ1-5,CASSGQGSNQPQHF,TGTGCCAGCAGCGGACAGGGGAGCAATCAGCCCCAGCATTTT
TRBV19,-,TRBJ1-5,CASSIFNGGNQPQHF,TGTGCCAGTAGTATCTTCAACGGAGGGAATCAGCCCCAGCATTTT
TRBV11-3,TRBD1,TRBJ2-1,CASSPGGTGTTEQFF,TGTGCCAGCAGCCCCGGCGGGACAGGTACAACTGAGCAGTTCTTC
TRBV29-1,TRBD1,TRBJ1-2,CSVESGQGAHYGYTF,TGCAGCGTTGAATCCGGCCAGGGGGCACACTATGGCTACACCTTC
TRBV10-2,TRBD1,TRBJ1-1,CASIKNRGWTEAFF,TGCGCCAGCATTAAGAACAGGGGGTGGACTGAAGCTTTCTTT
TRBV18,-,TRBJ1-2,CASSPVTVNYGYTF,TGTGCCAGCTCACCAGTGACAGTTAACTATGGCTACACCTTC
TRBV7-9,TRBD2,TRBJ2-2,CASSLTGGTGELFF,TGTGCCAGCAGCTTAACGGGGGGAACCGGGGAGCTGTTTTTT
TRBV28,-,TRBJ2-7,CASSPGDPKEQYF,TGTGCCAGCAGTCCAGGGGACCCTAAGGAGCAGTACTTC
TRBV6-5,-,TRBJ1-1,CASSYTPQAGSTEAFF,TGTGCCAGCAGTTATACCCCTCAGGCGGGGAGCACTGAAGCTTTCTTT
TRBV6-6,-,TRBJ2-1,CASSYSWGPTNEQFF,TGTGCCAGCAGTTACTCCTGGGGCCCCACCAATGAGCAGTTCTTC
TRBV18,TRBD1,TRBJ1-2,CASSSSGQGSNYGYTF,TGTGCCAGCTCATCCTCCGGACAGGGATCCAACTATGGCTACACCTTC
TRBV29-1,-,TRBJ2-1,CSTGLTGYNEQFF,TGCAGCACGGGGCTTACAGGGTACAATGAGCAGTTCTTC
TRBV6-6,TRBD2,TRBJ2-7,CASSHTSGRTYEQYF,TGTGCCAGCAGTCACACTAGCGGGAGGACCTACGAGCAGTACTTC
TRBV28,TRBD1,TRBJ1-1,CASSLSVQGGEAFF,TGTGCCAGCAGTCTTAGTGTACAGGGGGGTGAAGCTTTCTTT
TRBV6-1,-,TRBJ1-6,CASSTAEVRSPLHF,TGTGCCAGCAGTACCGCGGAGGTTCGTTCACCCCTCCACTTT
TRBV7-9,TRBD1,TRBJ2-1,CASSRDRGTSYNEQFF,TGTGCCAGCAGCCGCGACAGGGGCACCTCCTACAATGAGCAGTTCTTC
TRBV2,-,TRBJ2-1,CASISRGITYNEQFF,TGTGCCAGCATATCGAGAGGGATTACCTACAATGAGCAGTTCTTC
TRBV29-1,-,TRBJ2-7,CSVEGDSLSSYEQYF,TGCAGCGTTGAGGGGGACTCTCTTAGCTCCTACGAGCAGTACTTC
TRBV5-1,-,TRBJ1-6,CASSLGSGLSPLHF,TGCGCCAGCAGCTTGGGATCGGGGTTATCACCCCTCCACTTT
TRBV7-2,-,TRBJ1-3,CASSDTSAGNTIYF,TGTGCCAGCAGCGACACCTCGGCTGGAAACACCATATATTTT
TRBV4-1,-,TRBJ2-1,CASSQDSAWGTSHYNEQFF,TGCGCCAGCAGCCAAGATTCGGCATGGGGGACATCCCATTACAATGAGCAGTTCTTC
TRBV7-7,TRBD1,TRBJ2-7,CASSASGTEYEQYF,TGTGCTAGCAGCGCGTCCGGGACAGAGTACGAGCAGTACTTC
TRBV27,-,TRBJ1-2,CASSFNRGYGVPDGYTF,TGTGCCAGCAGTTTCAATAGGGGATATGGGGTGCCGGATGGCTACACCTTC
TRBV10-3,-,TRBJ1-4,CAISESGSNEKLFF,TGTGCCATCAGTGAGAGCGGGAGTAATGAAAAACTGTTTTTT